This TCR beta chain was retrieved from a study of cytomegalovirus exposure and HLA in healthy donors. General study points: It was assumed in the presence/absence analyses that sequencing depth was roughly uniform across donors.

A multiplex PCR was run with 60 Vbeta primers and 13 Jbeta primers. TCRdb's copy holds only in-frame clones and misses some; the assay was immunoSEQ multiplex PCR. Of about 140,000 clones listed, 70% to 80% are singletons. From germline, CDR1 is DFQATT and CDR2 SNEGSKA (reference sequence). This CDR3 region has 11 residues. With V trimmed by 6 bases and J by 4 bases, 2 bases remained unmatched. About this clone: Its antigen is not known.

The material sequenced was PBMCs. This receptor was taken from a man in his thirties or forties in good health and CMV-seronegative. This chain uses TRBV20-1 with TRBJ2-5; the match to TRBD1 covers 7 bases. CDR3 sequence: CSAYRGETQYF. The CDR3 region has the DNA TGCAGTGCGTACAGGGGAGAGACCCAGTACTTC.